The text below deals with one T cell receptor (beta chain). Its antigen is unknown. No much larger clone exists at a distance of one base, and base qualities are not known. Whole blood was collected in K2EDTA tubes by collaborating institutions according to the institutions' own protocols. For TCRbeta analysis, collaborator samples were shipped as frozen whole blood, as isolated PBMCs, or as DNA extracted from either sample type. TCRbeta CDR3 regions were amplified from genomic DNA by means of the immunoSEQ Assay, a bias-controlled multiplex PCR. The authors' analysis ran thus. The number of nucleated cells in each sample was estimated from the amplification of reference gene primers within the assay. To quantify the absolute abundance of each unique TCRbeta CDR3 rearrangement, sequence reads were collapsed and filtered. Productive Simpson clonality was computed per sample as the square root of Simpson's diversity index over productive rearrangements. TCRdb mirrors the immuneACCESS table, restricted to in-frame sequences. Some clones are absent from its copies; in checked studies, under half trace to an unresolved V gene, and the reason for the others is unknown. V and J calls and clone size follow that table, whereas D and trimming were derived from the DNA. This sample comprises nearly 90,000 clones, 55% to 75% of them detected only once. About an eighth of the sample goes to the ten largest clones.

The data were taken from a study of blood T cell repertoires in COVID-19 (dated by TCRdb to the early 2020s). For the wider study: The collaborator samples originated in the United States, Italy and Spain and spanned the acute and convalescent phases of COVID-19. The material from the prospective study consisted of cDNA or gDNA derived from T cells, B-cell-depleted T cells, or PBMCs. Subjects who had been exposed to COVID-19, were actively infected with it, or had recovered from it provided the deeply sampled blood TCRbeta repertoires that made up the dataset. A freely available public database, intended as a resource for researchers studying the immune response to SARS-CoV-2, is where the repertoires were released. The samples were drawn from two sources: the first 160 participants of the ongoing ImmuneRACE study, and 1,000 to 1,500 subjects contributed by 6 global collaborators. The sample metadata nearly always contained a de-identified subject ID, COVID-19 status, age in years and sex. Where available, HLA class I and class II types were obtained from metadata supplied by the sample provider rather than from assay-based typing.

CDR1 and CDR2 are read off the germline V gene as LGHNA and YSLEER. V loses 0 bases, J loses 4 bases, and the germline ends lie 15 bases apart. The CDR3 has 16 amino acids, counting the end cysteine and phenylalanine. CDR3 DNA only is kept here, 48 bases in frame from base 1. The research as a whole found: The amount of clinical and demographic metadata varied by source and participant and was provided uncurated.

This receptor was identified in a woman of 80 years or more with acute or convalescent COVID-19. Sample: peripheral blood. This chain joins TRBV4-3 to TRBJ1-2; there is no confident call for the D gene. The DNA sequence follows: TGCGCCAGCAGCCAAGATAACAGCCGGTTGGCCTATGGCTACACCTTC. The encoded protein is CASSQDNSRLAYGYTF.